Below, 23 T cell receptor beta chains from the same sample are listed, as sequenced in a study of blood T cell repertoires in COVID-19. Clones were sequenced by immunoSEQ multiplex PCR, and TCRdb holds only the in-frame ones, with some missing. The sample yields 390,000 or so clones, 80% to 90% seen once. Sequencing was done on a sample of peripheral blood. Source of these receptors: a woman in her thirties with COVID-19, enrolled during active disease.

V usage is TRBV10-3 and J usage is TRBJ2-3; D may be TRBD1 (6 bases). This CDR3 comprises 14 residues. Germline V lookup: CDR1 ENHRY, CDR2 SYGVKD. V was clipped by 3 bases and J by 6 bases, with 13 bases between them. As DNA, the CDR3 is TGTGCCATCAGTGAAGGGACATCGGGGGATACGCAGTATTTT. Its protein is CAISEGTSGDTQYF.

Written as DNA, the CDR3 is TGTGCCAGTAGTATAGACACGGCCCGCCAGGCGTTCTTC. Translating gives CASSIDTARQAFF. The chain couples TRBV19 to TRBJ2-1; D is unclear. The CDR3 covers 13 residues. The V gene's germline CDR1 is LNHDA and CDR2 SQIVND (reference sequence). The V end lost 0 bases, the J end lost 15 bases, and 15 bases lay between the germline ends.

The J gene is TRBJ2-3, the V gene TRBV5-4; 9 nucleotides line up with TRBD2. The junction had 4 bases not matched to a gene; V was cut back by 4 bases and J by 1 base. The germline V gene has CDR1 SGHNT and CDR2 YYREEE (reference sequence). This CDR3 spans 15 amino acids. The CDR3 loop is CASSRSGSGTDTQYF. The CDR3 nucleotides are TGTGCCAGCAGCCGTAGCGGGAGCGGCACAGATACGCAGTATTTT.

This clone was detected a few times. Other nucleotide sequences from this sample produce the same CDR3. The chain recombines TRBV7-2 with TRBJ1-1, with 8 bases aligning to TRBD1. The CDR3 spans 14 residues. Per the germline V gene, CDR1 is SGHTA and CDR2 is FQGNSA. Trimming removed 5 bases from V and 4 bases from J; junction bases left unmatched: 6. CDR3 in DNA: TGTGCCAGCAGCACCAGGGGGCTGAGCACTGAAGCTTTCTTT. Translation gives CASSTRGLSTEAFF.

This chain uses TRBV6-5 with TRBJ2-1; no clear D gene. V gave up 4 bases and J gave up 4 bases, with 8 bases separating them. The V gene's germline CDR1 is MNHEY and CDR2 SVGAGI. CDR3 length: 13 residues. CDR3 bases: TGTGCCAGCAGTTCCCCAGGATACAATGAGCAGTTCTTC. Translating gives CASSSPGYNEQFF.

The CDR3 DNA reads TGTGCCAGCAGCTTGCTTGGACAGGGCGTACGGTCACCCCTCCACTTT. Its protein is CASSLLGQGVRSPLHF. The genes are TRBV5-4 and TRBJ1-6; 8 nucleotides align to TRBD1. J lost 10 bases, V lost 1 base, and 10 bases had no gene match. This CDR3 spans 16 amino acids. The germline gives CDR1 SGHNT, CDR2 YYREEE (reference sequence).

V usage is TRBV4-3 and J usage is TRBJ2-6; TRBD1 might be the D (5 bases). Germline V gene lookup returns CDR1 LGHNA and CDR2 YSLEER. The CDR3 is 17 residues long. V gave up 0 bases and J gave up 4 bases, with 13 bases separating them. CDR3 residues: CASSQDGQGTGANVLTF. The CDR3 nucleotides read TGCGCCAGCAGCCAAGATGGTCAGGGAACAGGGGCCAACGTCCTGACTTTC.

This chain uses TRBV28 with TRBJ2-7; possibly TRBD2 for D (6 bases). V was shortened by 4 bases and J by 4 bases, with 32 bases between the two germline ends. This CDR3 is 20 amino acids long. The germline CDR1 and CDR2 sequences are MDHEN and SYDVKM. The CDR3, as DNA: TGTGCCAGCAGTTCCGGGGGACCCCTCCGGCGTCCCACAGCGGGTTACGAGCAGTACGTC. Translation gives CASSSGGPLRRPTAGYEQYV.

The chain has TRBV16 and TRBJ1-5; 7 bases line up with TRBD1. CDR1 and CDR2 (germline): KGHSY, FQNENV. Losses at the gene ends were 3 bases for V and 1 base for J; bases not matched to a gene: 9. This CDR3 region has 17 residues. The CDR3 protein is CASSHDRESLSNQPQHF. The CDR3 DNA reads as TGTGCCAGCAGCCATGACAGGGAGTCGTTGAGCAATCAGCCCCAGCATTTT.

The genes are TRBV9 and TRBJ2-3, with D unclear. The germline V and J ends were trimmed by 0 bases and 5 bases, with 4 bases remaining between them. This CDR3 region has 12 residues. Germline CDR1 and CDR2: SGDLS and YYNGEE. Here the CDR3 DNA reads TGTGCCAGCAGCGTAGACGGAGATACGCAGTATTTT. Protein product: CASSVDGDTQYF.

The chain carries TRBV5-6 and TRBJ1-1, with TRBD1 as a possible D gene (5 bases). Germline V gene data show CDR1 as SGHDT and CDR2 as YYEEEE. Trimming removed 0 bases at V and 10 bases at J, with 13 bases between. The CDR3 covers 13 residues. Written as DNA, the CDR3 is TGTGCCAGCAGCTTGGTTTCAGGGAAAGGAGCTTTCTTT. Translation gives CASSLVSGKGAFF.

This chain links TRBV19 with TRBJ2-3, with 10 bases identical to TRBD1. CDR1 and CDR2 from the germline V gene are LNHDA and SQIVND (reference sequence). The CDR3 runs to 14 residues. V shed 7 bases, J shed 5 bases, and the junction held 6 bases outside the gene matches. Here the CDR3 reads CASTDRGRRDTQYF. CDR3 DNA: TGTGCCAGTACCGACAGGGGGCGGAGAGATACGCAGTATTTT.

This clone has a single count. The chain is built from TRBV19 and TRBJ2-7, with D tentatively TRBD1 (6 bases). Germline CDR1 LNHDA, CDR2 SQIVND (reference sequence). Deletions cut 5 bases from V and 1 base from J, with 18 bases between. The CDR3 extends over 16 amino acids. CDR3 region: CASSGTGTLGSYEQYF. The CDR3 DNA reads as TGTGCCAGTAGTGGGACCGGGACACTTGGGTCCTACGAGCAGTACTTC.

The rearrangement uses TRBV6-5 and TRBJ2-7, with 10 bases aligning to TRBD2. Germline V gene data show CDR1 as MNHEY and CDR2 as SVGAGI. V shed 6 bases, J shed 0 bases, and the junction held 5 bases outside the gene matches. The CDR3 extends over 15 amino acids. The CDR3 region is CASRRAGGSSYEQYF. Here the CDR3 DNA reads TGTGCCAGCAGGAGAGCGGGGGGGAGCTCCTACGAGCAGTACTTC.

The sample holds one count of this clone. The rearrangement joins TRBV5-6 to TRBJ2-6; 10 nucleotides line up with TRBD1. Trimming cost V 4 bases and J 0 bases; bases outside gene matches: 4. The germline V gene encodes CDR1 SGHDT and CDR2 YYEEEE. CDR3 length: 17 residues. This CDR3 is CASSLGTGVSGANVLTF. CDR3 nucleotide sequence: TGTGCCAGCAGCCTCGGGACAGGGGTCTCTGGGGCCAACGTCCTGACTTTC. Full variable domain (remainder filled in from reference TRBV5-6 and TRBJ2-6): DAGVTQSPTHLIKTRGQQVTLRCSPKSGHDTVSWYQQALGQGPQFIFQYYEEEERQRGNFPDRFSGHQFPNYSSELNVNALLLGDSALYLCASSLGTGVSGANVLTFGAGSRLTVL.

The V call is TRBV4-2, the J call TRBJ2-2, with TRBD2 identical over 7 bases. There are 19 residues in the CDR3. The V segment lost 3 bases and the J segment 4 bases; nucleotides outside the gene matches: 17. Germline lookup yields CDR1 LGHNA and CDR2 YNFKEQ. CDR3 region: CASSHFFAGRASFTGELFF. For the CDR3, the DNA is TGTGCCAGCAGCCACTTCTTCGCGGGGAGGGCCTCGTTCACCGGGGAGCTGTTTTTT.

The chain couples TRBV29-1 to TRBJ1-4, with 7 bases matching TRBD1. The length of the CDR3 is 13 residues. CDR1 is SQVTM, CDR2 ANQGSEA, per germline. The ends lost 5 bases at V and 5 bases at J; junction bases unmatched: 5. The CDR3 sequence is CSVQGGLNEKLFF. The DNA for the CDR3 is TGCAGCGTTCAGGGGGGATTAAATGAAAAACTGTTTTTT.

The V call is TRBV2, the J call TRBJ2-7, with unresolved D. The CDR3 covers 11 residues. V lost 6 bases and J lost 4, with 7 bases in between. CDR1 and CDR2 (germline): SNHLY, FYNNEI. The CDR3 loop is CASSQNYEQYF. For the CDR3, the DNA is TGTGCCAGCAGCCAAAATTACGAGCAGTACTTC.

The CDR3: CASSIAGSTTGNTIYF. The CDR3 nucleotides are TGTGCCAGTAGTATAGCCGGGAGTACGACGGGAAACACCATATATTTT. The V gene is TRBV19, the J gene TRBJ1-3, with D unclear. Germline V gene sequence: CDR1 LNHDA, CDR2 SQIVND (reference sequence). This CDR3 is 16 amino acids long. V gave up 1 base and J gave up 4 bases, with 14 bases separating them.

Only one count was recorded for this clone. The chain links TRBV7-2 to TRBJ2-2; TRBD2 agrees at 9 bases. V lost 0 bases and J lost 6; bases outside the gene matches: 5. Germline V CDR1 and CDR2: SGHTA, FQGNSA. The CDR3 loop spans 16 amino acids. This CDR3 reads CASSLAGLAGPGELFF. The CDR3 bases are TGTGCCAGCAGCTTAGCGGGGCTAGCGGGGCCCGGGGAGCTGTTTTTT.

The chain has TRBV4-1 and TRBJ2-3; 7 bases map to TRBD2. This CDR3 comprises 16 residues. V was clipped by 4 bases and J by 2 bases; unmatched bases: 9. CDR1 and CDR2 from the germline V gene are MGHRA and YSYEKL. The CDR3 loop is CASSLPPSGNTDTQYF. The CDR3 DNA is TGCGCCAGCAGCCTCCCTCCCAGCGGGAACACAGATACGCAGTATTTT.

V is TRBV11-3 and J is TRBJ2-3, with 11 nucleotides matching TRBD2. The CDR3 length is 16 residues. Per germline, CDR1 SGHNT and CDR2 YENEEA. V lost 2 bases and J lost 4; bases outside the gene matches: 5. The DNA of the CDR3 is TGTGCCAGCAGCTTAACTAGCGGGAGTGGGGCAGATACGCAGTATTTT. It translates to CASSLTSGSGADTQYF.

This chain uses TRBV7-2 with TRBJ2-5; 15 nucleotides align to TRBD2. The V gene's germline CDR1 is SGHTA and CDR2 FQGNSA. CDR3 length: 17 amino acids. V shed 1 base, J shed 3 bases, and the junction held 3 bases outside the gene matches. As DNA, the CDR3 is TGTGCCAGCAGCTTAGTAGGACTAGCGGGGGGGAAAGAGACCCAGTACTTC. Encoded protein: CASSLVGLAGGKETQYF.